The clone carrying this TCR beta chain was seen more than once but under ten times. The source of the sample is a study of blood T cell repertoires in COVID-19. On the study more broadly: Donors in the United States, Italy and Spain gave samples during acute or convalescent COVID-19. The analysed material was cDNA or gDNA that came from T cells, B-cell-depleted T cells, or PBMCs.

As processed by the authors: Scientists estimated how many nucleated cells there were by amplifying reference gene primers. TCRdb's table, derived via immunoSEQ multiplex PCR, lists solely in-frame clones and lacks some. From that table come the V and J calls and clone size; the DNA was used to work out D and trimming. The sample records around 380,000 clones, more than 65% being singletons. Germline CDR1 is MRHNA and CDR2 is SNTAGT. Trimming shortened V by 4 bases and J by 1 base, and 14 bases separated the two germline ends. The length of the CDR3 is 16 residues. Specimen: peripheral blood. The chain carries TRBV6-4 and TRBJ2-1, with D possibly being TRBD2 (7 bases). This clonotype was obtained from a human donor with acute or convalescent COVID-19. The donor label of this sample is uncertain. The CDR3 DNA is TGTGCCAGCAGTGGAGGGGGAGGGGTTTCCTACAATGAGCAGTTCTTC. Protein sequence: CASSGGGGVSYNEQFF.